One T cell receptor (beta chain) is described in this entry. This sample is drawn from a study of shared clonotypes between healthy human individuals. The CDR3 covers 22 residues. Germline CDR1 and CDR2: MGHRA and YSYEKL. The junction had 21 bases not matched to a gene; V was cut back by 0 bases and J by 4 bases. Here immunoSEQ multiplex PCR was the method, and the copy in TCRdb shows in-frame clones only, minus some. The repertoire has around 530,000 clones, roughly four fifths of them found once; the top ten carry approximately 12%. The sample taken for sequencing was PBMCs. The receptor comes from a woman in her 40s in good health. Some clones in this sample may be carry-over from other donors' samples. The chain combines TRBV4-1 with TRBJ2-1; TRBD2 agrees at 10 bases. CDR3 amino acids: CASSQDLFFSSGTSENYNEQFF. CDR3 in DNA: TGCGCCAGCAGCCAAGATCTTTTTTTCTCATCCGGGACTAGCGAGAATTACAATGAGCAGTTCTTC.